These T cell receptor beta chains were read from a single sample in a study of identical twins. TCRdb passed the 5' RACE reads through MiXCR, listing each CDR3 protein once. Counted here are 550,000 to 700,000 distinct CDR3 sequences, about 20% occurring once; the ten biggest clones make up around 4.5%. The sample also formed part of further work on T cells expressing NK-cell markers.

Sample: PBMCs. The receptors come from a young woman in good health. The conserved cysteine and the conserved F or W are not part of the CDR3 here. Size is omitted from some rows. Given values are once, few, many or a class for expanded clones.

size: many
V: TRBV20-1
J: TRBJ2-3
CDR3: SATGQASLSDTQY

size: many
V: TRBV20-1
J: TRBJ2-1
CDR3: SAFLQTPRNNEQF

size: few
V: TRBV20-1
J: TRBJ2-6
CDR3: SVPGQGFGGANVLT

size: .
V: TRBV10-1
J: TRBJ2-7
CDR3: ASSESGGRNEQY

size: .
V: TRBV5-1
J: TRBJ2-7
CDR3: ASSVPGRNEQY

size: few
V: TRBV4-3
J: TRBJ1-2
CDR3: ASSQGQFGYGYT

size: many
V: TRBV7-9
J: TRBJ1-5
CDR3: ASSFSETADQPQH

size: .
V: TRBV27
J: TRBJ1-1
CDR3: ASIKGFGAF

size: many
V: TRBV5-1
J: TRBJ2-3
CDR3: ASSPGTSGDTQY

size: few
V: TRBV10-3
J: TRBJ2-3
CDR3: ASYGPSTDTQY

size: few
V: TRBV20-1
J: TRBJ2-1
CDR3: SARAGTTYNEQF

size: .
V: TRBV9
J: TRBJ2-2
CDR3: ASSEGTTNTGELF

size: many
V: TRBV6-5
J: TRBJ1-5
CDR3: ASSWGGDQPQH

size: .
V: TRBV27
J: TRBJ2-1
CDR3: ASSSQTSGDDEQF

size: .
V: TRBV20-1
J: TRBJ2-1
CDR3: SAKRGEYNEQF

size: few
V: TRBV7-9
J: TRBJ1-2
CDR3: ASSPWRRNYGYT

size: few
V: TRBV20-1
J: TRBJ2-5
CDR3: SAPSWLAGGSETQY

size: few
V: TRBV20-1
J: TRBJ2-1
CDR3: SASQGVTLSSYNEQF

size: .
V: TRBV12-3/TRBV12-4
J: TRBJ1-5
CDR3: ASSQGARQPQH

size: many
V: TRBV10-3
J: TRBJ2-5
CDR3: AISDRAASQETQY

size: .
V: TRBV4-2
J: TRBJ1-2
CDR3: ASSQDLGYGYT

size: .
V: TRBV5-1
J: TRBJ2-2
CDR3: ASSDRQGLGELF

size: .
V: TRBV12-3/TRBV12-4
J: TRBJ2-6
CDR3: ASSPPGPRLAGANVLT

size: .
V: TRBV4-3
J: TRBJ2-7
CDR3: ASSPDRVEQY

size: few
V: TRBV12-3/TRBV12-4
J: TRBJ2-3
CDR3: ASSSGLAGTDTQY

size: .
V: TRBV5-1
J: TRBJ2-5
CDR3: ASSLNGNKETQY

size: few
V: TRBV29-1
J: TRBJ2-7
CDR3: SVSLSGPNEQY

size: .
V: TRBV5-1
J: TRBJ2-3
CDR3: ASSLRQKLDTQY

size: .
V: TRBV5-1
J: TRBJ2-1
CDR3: ASSSDNLASREQF

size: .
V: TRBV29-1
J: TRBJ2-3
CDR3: SVDPGDRATQY

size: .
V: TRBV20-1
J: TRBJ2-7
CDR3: SASRAVAYEQY

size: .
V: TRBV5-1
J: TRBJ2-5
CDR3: ASSPNQDQETQY

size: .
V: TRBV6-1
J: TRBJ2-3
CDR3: ASGRAGVGADTQY